These 22 T cell receptor beta chains came from one sample sequenced in a study of T-cell memory formation after mild COVID-19 (dated by TCRdb to about 2021). The receptor library was made with 5' RACE. The instrument given in TCRdb is Illumina NovaSeq 6000. The public reads were reanalyzed by TCRdb: fastp trimming at Q25, MiXCR alignment, in-frame beta chains only. Every entry covers one CDR3 protein and lists the most common genes and DNA from its rows. This sample comprises hundreds of thousands of distinct CDR3 sequences, around 19% of them detected only once. The ten largest make up about 8.8% of the sample. The sequenced sample was PBMCs or a T cell subset sorted from them (not recorded which). All receptors derive from an adult woman who had mild COVID-19 (a few samples of this study predate the infection). The sample titles of this study are shuffled in the database, so cell type and time point are left out; the donor was told from shared clones.

The chain employs TRBV5-6 and TRBJ1-5, with TRBD1 matching 8 bases. There are 17 residues in the CDR3. With V trimmed by 4 bases and J by 5 bases, 14 bases remained unmatched. Germline lookup yields CDR1 SGHDT and CDR2 YYEEEE. CDR3 amino acids: CASSRGQGWFGDQPQHF. In DNA form, the CDR3 reads TGTGCCAGCAGCCGAGGACAGGGTTGGTTCGGTGATCAGCCCCAGCATTTT.

This clonotype was found a few times. This rearrangement joins TRBV28 to TRBJ1-1, with D uncertain. Germline V gene data show CDR1 as MDHEN and CDR2 as SYDVKM. This CDR3 is 13 amino acids long. Trimming took 6 bases from V and 0 from J, leaving 8 bases between them. The CDR3 protein is CASSITMNTEAFF. In DNA, the CDR3 is TGTGCCAGCAGCATAACGATGAACACTGAAGCTTTCTTT. Variable domain in full (rest from reference TRBV28 and TRBJ1-1): DVKVTQSSRYLVKRTGEKVFLECVQDMDHENMFWYRQDPGLGLRLIYFSYDVKMKEKGDIPEGYSVSREKKERFSLILESASTNQTSMYLCASSITMNTEAFFGQGTRLTVV.

This clonotype was observed a handful of times. The chain links TRBV12-3 or TRBV12-4 to TRBJ2-1, with TRBD2 matching over 10 bases. Trimming at V came to 4 bases and at J to 0 bases, leaving 12 bases not matched to a gene. The CDR3 consists of 19 residues. The CDR3 nucleotides are TGTGCCAGCAGTTCCGGGACTAGCGATTGGGGACTCTCCTACAATGAGCAGTTCTTC. Protein: CASSSGTSDWGLSYNEQFF.

There are many counts of this clonotype. This rearrangement joins TRBV5-1 to TRBJ2-1; D is undetermined. V shed 2 bases and J shed 6 bases, with 15 bases lying between them. The CDR3 consists of 15 residues. In germline, CDR1 is SGHRS, CDR2 YFSETQ. The CDR3 loop is CASSFEPSAGNEQFF. In DNA form, the CDR3 reads TGCGCCAGCAGCTTCGAGCCCTCTGCAGGCAATGAGCAGTTCTTC.

The sample holds a few counts of this clonotype. J is TRBJ1-4 and V is TRBV4-3; 7 bases map to TRBD1. This CDR3 has 15 residues. Germline loops: CDR1 LGHNA, CDR2 YSLEER. After removal of 5 bases from V and 3 bases from J, the junction contained 6 bases not matched to a gene. In nucleotides, the CDR3 is TGCGCCAGCAGCATACAGGGGTCCCCTAATGAAAAACTGTTTTTT. This sequence encodes CASSIQGSPNEKLFF.

The chain uses TRBV5-1 and TRBJ1-1; the D gene is possibly TRBD1 (5 bases). This CDR3 has 15 residues. Looked up from germline, CDR1 is SGHRS and CDR2 is YFSETQ. V was shortened by 5 bases and J by 8 bases, with 22 bases between the two germline ends. CDR3 sequence: CASSHPVGGAGEAFF. CDR3 in DNA: TGCGCCAGCAGTCATCCTGTGGGGGGAGCGGGAGAAGCTTTCTTT.

V is TRBV11-3 and J is TRBJ2-7; the D is unclear. Germline CDR1 SGHNT, CDR2 YENEEA. This CDR3 has 14 amino acids. Trimming cost V 2 bases and J 4 bases, with 12 bases left between them. Here the CDR3 DNA reads TGTGCCAGCAGCTTACCCCGGGCAGGTTACGAGCAGTACTTC. It specifies CASSLPRAGYEQYF.

This clonotype was observed a handful of times. This chain joins TRBV7-9 and TRBJ1-1, with TRBD1 matching over 10 bases. The CDR3 contains 17 residues. CDR1 and CDR2 from the germline V gene are SEHNR and FQNEAQ (reference sequence). Unmatched junction bases numbered 14, after V lost 2 bases and J lost 8 bases. CDR3 sequence (DNA): TGTGCCAGCAGCTTATCGCGGGGGCGGGGACAGGGGAACGAAGCTTTCTTT. Protein product: CASSLSRGRGQGNEAFF.

This clonotype turned up a few times. The chain is built from TRBV5-1 and TRBJ2-1; D is unclear. The V gene lost 4 bases and the J gene lost 8 bases, with 10 bases spanning the gap. The CDR3 runs 12 residues. Germline V CDR1 and CDR2: SGHRS, YFSETQ. The DNA of the CDR3 is TGCGCCAGCAGCCTAGACGTCGATGAGCAGTTCTTC. Translated: CASSLDVDEQFF.

The chain is built from TRBV5-1 and TRBJ2-7; the match to TRBD2 covers 9 bases. The CDR3 sequence is 14 residues long. Losses at the gene ends were 4 bases for V and 4 bases for J; bases not matched to a gene: 6. Germline assignment: CDR1 SGHRS and CDR2 YFSETQ. The chain's CDR3 is CASSTASGDYEQYF. CDR3 nucleotide sequence: TGCGCCAGCAGCACAGCTAGCGGGGATTACGAGCAGTACTTC.

V and J are TRBV5-1 and TRBJ1-2, with 9 bases identical to TRBD1. Per the germline V gene, CDR1 is SGHRS and CDR2 is YFSETQ. This CDR3 comprises 18 residues. With V trimmed by 0 bases and J by 7 bases, 16 bases remained unmatched. Here the CDR3 DNA reads TGCGCCAGCAGCTTGGCCCGGGGGGACAGGGAGCACGGAGGTGGCTACACCTTC. Translated: CASSLARGDREHGGGYTF.

This clonotype was picked up a small number of times. CDR3 in DNA: TGCAGCGTCGACGGGGGGGCGCGAGGGTATGGCTACACCTTC. Its protein product is CSVDGGARGYGYTF. The J gene is TRBJ1-2, the V gene TRBV29-1; TRBD1 is a possible D gene (6 bases). The V end lost 6 bases, the J end lost 5 bases, and 19 bases lay between the germline ends. The CDR3 totals 14 residues. In germline, CDR1 is SQVTM, CDR2 ANQGSEA.

This clonotype was observed a few times. The chain joins TRBV12-3 or TRBV12-4 to TRBJ2-2; 7 positions agree with TRBD1. This CDR3 region has 15 residues. Germline trimming cut 4 bases from V and 4 bases from J; bases unmatched to any gene: 6. The CDR3 coding sequence is TGTGCCAGCAGTTCAGAGACAGGGCCCACCGGGGAGCTGTTTTTT. This codes for CASSSETGPTGELFF.

This chain links TRBV5-1 with TRBJ2-3; tentatively, D is TRBD2 (6 bases). The germline CDR1 and CDR2 sequences are SGHRS and YFSETQ. The CDR3 totals 14 residues. Trimming removed 3 bases at V and 8 bases at J, with 16 bases between. The CDR3 DNA is TGCGCCAGCAGCTCGGGACGGGGACTTGGTACGCAGTATTTT. It is translated as CASSSGRGLGTQYF.

A few counts support this clonotype. The chain is built from TRBV12-3 or TRBV12-4 and TRBJ2-1, with 11 bases lining up with TRBD2. Unmatched junction bases numbered 7, after V lost 2 bases and J lost 4 bases. CDR3 length: 17 amino acids. For the CDR3, the DNA is TGTGCCAGCAGTTTATACCCGGGACTAGCGGAATACAATGAGCAGTTCTTC. Its protein is CASSLYPGLAEYNEQFF.

The chain recombines TRBV5-1 with TRBJ2-1, with D possibly matching TRBD2 (7 bases). Germline V gene sequence: CDR1 SGHRS, CDR2 YFSETQ. The V and J ends lost 6 bases and 8 bases respectively, with 18 bases between them. The CDR3 has 14 residues. CDR3 residues: CASNLGGLGDEQFF. In DNA, the CDR3 is TGCGCCAGCAACCTGGGGGGGCTGGGCGATGAGCAGTTCTTC.

V usage is TRBV5-1 and J usage is TRBJ1-3, with D possibly TRBD1 on 6 matching bases. The V end lost 4 bases, the J end lost 5 bases, and 10 bases lay between the germline ends. Germline loops: CDR1 SGHRS, CDR2 YFSETQ. The CDR3 sequence is 13 residues long. CDR3 loop: CASSPRDRNTIYF. The DNA of the CDR3 is TGCGCCAGCAGCCCCAGGGACAGAAACACCATATATTTT.

The V and J genes are TRBV6-4 and TRBJ2-3, with D perhaps matching TRBD1 or TRBD2 (5 bases each). Trimming cost V 4 bases and J 1 base, with 9 bases left between them. The CDR3 is 14 residues long. Per the germline V gene, CDR1 is MRHNA and CDR2 is SNTAGT. CDR3 protein: CASSVGARTDTQYF. The DNA of the CDR3 is TGTGCCAGCAGTGTCGGGGCGCGCACAGATACGCAGTATTTT.

The chain employs TRBV14 and TRBJ2-5; D is unresolved. Per germline, CDR1 SGHDN and CDR2 FVKESK. The CDR3 has 13 residues. Trimming removed 5 bases at V and 0 bases at J, with 7 bases between. The CDR3 loop reads CASSAGHQETQYF. CDR3 DNA: TGTGCCAGCAGCGCAGGACACCAAGAGACCCAGTACTTC.

The gene calls are TRBV4-1 and TRBJ2-5; D unresolved. There are 13 residues in the CDR3. Germline values: CDR1 MGHRA, CDR2 YSYEKL. V was shortened by 4 bases and J by 5 bases, with 11 bases between the two germline ends. The CDR3 sequence is CASSLLLGETQYF. DNA of the CDR3: TGCGCCAGCAGCCTTCTGCTCGGGGAGACCCAGTACTTC.

This clonotype showed up just a few times. This sequence joins TRBV7-8 and TRBJ2-5, with D perhaps given as TRBD1 or TRBD2 (6 bases each). V shed 5 bases and J shed 7 bases, with 17 bases lying between them. There are 14 residues in the CDR3. Germline CDR1 and CDR2: SGHVS and FQNEAQ. CDR3 sequence: CASSGQGGSGTQYF. The CDR3, as DNA: TGTGCCAGCAGCGGCCAAGGGGGGTCTGGGACCCAGTACTTC.

This clonotype came up a few times. The chain employs TRBV7-3 and TRBJ2-1; D perhaps matches TRBD1 (5 bases). Germline V lookup: CDR1 SGHTA, CDR2 FQGTGA. The CDR3 extends over 15 amino acids. Trimming stripped 5 bases from V and 0 bases from J, with 11 bases between. The DNA of the CDR3 is TGTGCCAGCAGCGCGGAAACAGGCTCCTACAATGAGCAGTTCTTC. This codes for CASSAETGSYNEQFF.